A selection of T cell receptor beta chains follows, all from one sample in a study of T cells in Graves' hyperthyroidism and ophthalmopathy. A single record per CDR3 protein comes from TCRdb applying MiXCR to the multiplex PCR reads. The sample contains 500,000 to 600,000 distinct CDR3 sequences, roughly 21% of which appear only once. Sequenced input: blood. The receptors were sampled from a man aged 40-55 years with Graves' ophthalmopathy. Each CDR3 is given with its conserved first and last residue. A D gene is named only where the DNA matches it firmly. Clone size is stated in some rows and not others, as once, few, many or a class when expanded.

clone size	V gene	D gene	J gene	CDR3 protein	CDR3 DNA
-	TRBV20-1	-	TRBJ2-3	CSERRADTQYF	TGCAGTGAAAGAAGGGCAGATACGCAGTATTTT
-	TRBV4-2	TRBD2	TRBJ2-1	CASSQVAGSYNEQFF	TGTGCCAGCAGCCAAGTAGCGGGGTCCTACAATGAGCAGTTCTTC
-	TRBV3-1	TRBD1	TRBJ2-2	CASRRDRGTGELFF	TGTGCCAGCAGAAGGGACAGGGGCACCGGGGAGCTGTTTTTT
many	TRBV3-1	TRBD2	TRBJ2-1	CASSASGGRYNEQFF	TGTGCCAGCAGCGCAAGCGGGGGGCGCTACAATGAGCAGTTCTTC
-	TRBV11-2	TRBD1	TRBJ2-5	CASSLGGVTGRGETQYF	TGTGCCAGCAGCTTAGGGGGTGTGACAGGGAGAGGGGAGACCCAGTACTTC
many	TRBV7-2	TRBD2	TRBJ2-5	CASSPGTTQETQYF	TGTGCCAGCAGCCCAGGGACTACCCAAGAGACCCAGTACTTC
-	TRBV6-5	-	TRBJ2-1	CASSYGRGAEQFF	TGTGCCAGCAGTTACGGGCGGGGAGCAGAGCAGTTCTTC
-	TRBV18	TRBD1	TRBJ1-1	CASSYGTGEAFF	TGTGCCAGCTCCTACGGGACAGGGGAAGCTTTCTTT
-	TRBV2	-	TRBJ2-7	CASSVLTGFYEQYF	TGTGCCAGCAGTGTCCTCACAGGGTTCTACGAGCAGTACTTC
many	TRBV7-2	-	TRBJ2-3	CASSTLLGNTDTQYF	TGTGCCAGCAGCACCCTCTTAGGCAACACAGATACGCAGTATTTT
few	TRBV14	-	TRBJ1-2	CASSQDRRGVGNGYTF	TGTGCCAGCAGCCAAGATAGAAGAGGAGTAGGGAATGGCTACACCTTC
-	TRBV12-5	TRBD1	TRBJ2-5	CASGPPGQGGLETQYF	TGTGCTAGTGGCCCCCCGGGACAGGGGGGACTAGAGACCCAGTACTTC
-	TRBV6-2/TRBV6-3	-	TRBJ1-5	CASSSHGANQPQHF	TGTGCCAGCAGTAGCCATGGGGCCAATCAGCCCCAGCATTTT
many	TRBV28	TRBD1	TRBJ2-7	CASSSLGTGNQFYEQYF	TGTGCCAGCAGTTCTCTCGGGACAGGAAACCAGTTCTACGAGCAGTACTTC
-	TRBV28	TRBD1	TRBJ1-2	CASRLQGADYGYTF	TGTGCCAGCAGGCTACAGGGGGCGGACTATGGCTACACCTTC
many	TRBV20-1	TRBD2	TRBJ2-3	CSARLAGGPPYTDTQYF	TGCAGTGCTAGACTAGCGGGGGGCCCACCATACACAGATACGCAGTATTTT
-	TRBV19	-	TRBJ1-2	CASKRTDQVNYGYTF	TGTGCCAGTAAACGGACAGATCAAGTTAACTATGGCTACACCTTC
many	TRBV30	TRBD1	TRBJ2-7	CAWSVSGQGYEQYF	TGTGCCTGGAGTGTATCGGGACAGGGGTACGAGCAGTACTTC
-	TRBV19	-	TRBJ1-1	CASGRGRRDIAEAFF	TGTGCCAGTGGGCGGGGGCGCAGAGATATAGCTGAAGCTTTCTTT
-	TRBV10-3	-	TRBJ2-7	CAISADLYEQYF	TGTGCCATCAGTGCAGATCTCTACGAGCAGTACTTC
many	TRBV2	TRBD1	TRBJ2-3	CASSEPRDRVTDTQYF	TGTGCCAGCAGTGAACCCCGGGACAGGGTCACAGATACGCAGTATTTT
-	TRBV6-1	TRBD1	TRBJ2-7	CASRPGQVYEQYF	TGTGCCAGCAGACCGGGACAGGTATACGAGCAGTACTTC
few	TRBV29-1	-	TRBJ2-3	CSVESASYTDTQYF	TGCAGCGTTGAATCGGCTAGCTACACAGATACGCAGTATTTT
many	TRBV18	-	TRBJ1-1	CASSSVVDTEAFF	TGTGCCAGCTCATCCGTGGTTGACACTGAAGCTTTCTTT
few	TRBV27	-	TRBJ1-2	CASRKSEGGYGYTF	TGTGCCAGCAGAAAGAGCGAGGGCGGCTATGGCTACACCTTC
many	TRBV12-3/TRBV12-4	-	TRBJ2-5	CATKRGEQVYETQYF	TGTGCCACCAAACGCGGGGAACAAGTGTATGAGACCCAGTACTTC
few	TRBV6-1	-	TRBJ2-7	CASSQTQSSYEQYF	TGTGCCAGCAGTCAGACGCAGAGCTCCTACGAGCAGTACTTC
-	TRBV7-2	TRBD2	TRBJ2-7	CASSGSMGGSFVEQYF	TGTGCCAGCAGCGGCTCGATGGGCGGGAGCTTCGTCGAGCAGTACTTC
-	TRBV19	-	TRBJ2-7	CASNPGTNYEQYF	TGTGCCAGTAACCCCGGGACAAACTACGAGCAGTACTTC
-	TRBV5-1	-	TRBJ2-3	CASSFPGQDTQYF	TGCGCCAGCAGCTTCCCTGGGCAAGATACGCAGTATTTT
-	TRBV6-1	-	TRBJ1-1	CASSEQMATEAFF	TGTGCCAGCAGTGAACAGATGGCGACTGAAGCTTTCTTT
-	TRBV19	-	TRBJ2-5	CASNSQIEETQYF	TGTGCCAGTAATAGTCAGATCGAAGAGACCCAGTACTTC
few	TRBV24-1	TRBD1	TRBJ2-7	CATTSRKDRVAYEQYF	TGTGCCACCACCTCACGAAAGGACAGGGTAGCCTACGAGCAGTACTTC
once	TRBV29-1	TRBD1	TRBJ1-1	CSVAPSRGRGTEAFF	TGCAGCGTTGCCCCTTCCAGGGGGCGCGGGACTGAAGCTTTCTTT
-	TRBV5-1	-	TRBJ1-2	CASSPTLTTVNYGYTF	TGCGCCAGCAGCCCTACCCTAACGACAGTGAACTATGGCTACACCTTC
few	TRBV25-1	TRBD2	TRBJ2-1	CASSGTSELSYNEQFF	TGTGCCAGCAGTGGTACTAGCGAACTCTCCTACAATGAGCAGTTCTTC
many	TRBV5-1	-	TRBJ1-1	CASSFQGTDTEAFF	TGCGCCAGCAGCTTTCAGGGTACGGACACTGAAGCTTTCTTT
many	TRBV11-2	-	TRBJ2-5	CASSFRSWLQETQYF	TGTGCCAGCAGTTTTAGATCTTGGCTACAAGAGACCCAGTACTTC
once	TRBV14	TRBD2	TRBJ2-7	CASSQEAWREPSYEQYF	TGTGCCAGCAGTCAAGAGGCTTGGCGGGAGCCCTCCTACGAGCAGTACTTC
few	TRBV27	TRBD2	TRBJ2-7	CASSSLGLGAGGPYEQYF	TGTGCCAGCAGCTCATTGGGTTTAGGAGCGGGAGGGCCGTACGAGCAGTACTTC
-	TRBV3-1	-	TRBJ2-3	CASSLLSNTDTQYF	TGTGCCAGCAGCCTCCTATCTAACACAGATACGCAGTATTTT
-	TRBV11-2	-	TRBJ1-2	CASSLPVEHTF	TGTGCCAGCAGCCTCCCCGTGGAGCACACCTTC
-	TRBV6-1	-	TRBJ2-3	CASGTVGTDTQYF	TGTGCCAGCGGGACTGTTGGCACAGATACGCAGTATTTT
-	TRBV7-3	-	TRBJ2-5	CASSFGALVGETQYF	TGTGCCAGCAGCTTTGGGGCCCTAGTAGGGGAGACCCAGTACTTC
many	TRBV20-1	-	TRBJ2-7	CSAPNPESSYEQYF	TGCAGTGCACCCAACCCGGAGAGCTCCTACGAGCAGTACTTC
-	TRBV29-1	TRBD2	TRBJ2-5	CSVEDLASGNQETQYF	TGCAGCGTTGAAGATCTGGCTAGCGGTAACCAAGAGACCCAGTACTTC
many	TRBV29-1	-	TRBJ2-3	CSAEVQDTQYF	TGCAGCGCAGAGGTACAAGATACGCAGTATTTT
many	TRBV7-2	TRBD2	TRBJ2-1	CASSLRGLSGSRYNEQFF	TGTGCCAGCAGCTTAAGGGGACTTAGCGGGAGTCGGTACAATGAGCAGTTCTTC
few	TRBV3-1	-	TRBJ1-3	CASTEGGTGNTIYF	TGTGCCAGCACGGAGGGGGGGACAGGAAACACCATATATTTT
many	TRBV28	-	TRBJ1-1	CASTPGGIGTEAFF	TGTGCCAGCACCCCGGGGGGGATTGGGACTGAAGCTTTCTTT
few	TRBV11-2	-	TRBJ1-2	CASSSGRASLGYTF	TGTGCCAGCAGCTCAGGACGGGCGAGTTTGGGCTACACCTTC
many	TRBV6-5	-	TRBJ1-1	CASSYSRGSGEAFF	TGTGCCAGCAGTTACTCGCGGGGATCAGGTGAAGCTTTCTTT
few	TRBV7-3	-	TRBJ1-6	CASSSLGGHRSPLHF	TGTGCCAGCAGCTCCCTTGGGGGGCATCGTTCACCCCTCCACTTT
many	TRBV2	-	TRBJ2-7	CASRWARQSLLSSYEQYF	TGTGCCAGCAGGTGGGCTCGCCAGTCCCTACTGAGCTCCTACGAGCAGTACTTC